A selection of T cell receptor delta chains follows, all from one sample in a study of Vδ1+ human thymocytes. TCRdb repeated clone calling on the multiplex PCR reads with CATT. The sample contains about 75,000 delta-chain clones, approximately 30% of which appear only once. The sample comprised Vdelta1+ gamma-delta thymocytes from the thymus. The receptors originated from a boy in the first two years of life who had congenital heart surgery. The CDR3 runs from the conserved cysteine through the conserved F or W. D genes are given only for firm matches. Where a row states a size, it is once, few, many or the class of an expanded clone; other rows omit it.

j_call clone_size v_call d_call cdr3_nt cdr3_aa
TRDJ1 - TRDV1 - TGTGCTCTTGGGGAACTAGCTCTACGTGGGTGGGGGTTATACACCGATAAACTCATCTTT CALGELALRGWGLYTDKLIF
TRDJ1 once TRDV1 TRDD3 TGTGCTCTTGGGGAATTTAATCCGTCTGGGGGATCGAATAATAAACTCATCTTT CALGEFNPSGGSNNKLIF
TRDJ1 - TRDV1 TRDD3 TGTGCTCTTGGGGCACGACGGGATACGCGGGGTTCCTCCAGCGATAAACTCATCTTT CALGARRDTRGSSSDKLIF
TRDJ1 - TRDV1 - TGTGCTCTTGGGGAGTCGCTAGGATTGGGTCATGGACGACGATGGCTTCGTGAACTCATCTTT CALGESLGLGHGRRWLRELIF
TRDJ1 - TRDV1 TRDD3 TGTGCTCTTGGGGAACGATCCTACGTCGGGGGATACGTCCCCTTATTGCTCGATAAACTCATCTTT CALGERSYVGGYVPLLLDKLIF
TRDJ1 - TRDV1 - TGTGCTCTTGGGGCCCCTCCTCTACGCTGGGGACTTTACACCGATAAACTCATCTTT CALGAPPLRWGLYTDKLIF
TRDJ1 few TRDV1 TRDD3 TGTGCTCTTGGGGAACTTTGCCTCCACGGGACTGGGGGACTCCGGGGCGATAAACTCATCTTT CALGELCLHGTGGLRGDKLIF
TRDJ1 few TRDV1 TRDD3 TGTGCTCTTGGGGTATATGGGATACGCTACACCGATAAACTCATCTTT CALGVYGIRYTDKLIF
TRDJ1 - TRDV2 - TGTGCCTGTGCCCCCCCGGCCGATAAACTCATCTTT CACAPPADKLIF
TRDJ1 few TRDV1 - TGTGCTCTTCTTTCCTACGCTGGGGGGTACCCCACCGATAAACTCATCTTT CALLSYAGGYPTDKLIF
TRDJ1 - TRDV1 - TGTGCTCTTGGGGAAAGCGATCCAACTTTGGACCTGGGGGATAAACTCATCTTT CALGESDPTLDLGDKLIF
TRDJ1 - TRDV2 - TGTGCCTGTGAGTACTCAGGGGACACGTCCGATAAACTCATCTTT CACEYSGDTSDKLIF
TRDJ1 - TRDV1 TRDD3 TGTGCTCTTGGGGAAGTGGCCTTCCCCGTACTGGGGGATAATTGGACTCCGTACACCGATAAACTCATCTTT CALGEVAFPVLGDNWTPYTDKLIF
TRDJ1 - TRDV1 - TGTGCTCTTGGGGAAGGGGGTCCTACGTGTCGGGGTCCAGACTACACCGATAAACTCATCTTT CALGEGGPTCRGPDYTDKLIF
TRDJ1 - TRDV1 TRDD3 TGTGCTCTTGGGGAACTGTGTACTGGGGATCGGTACACCGATAAACTCATCTTT CALGELCTGDRYTDKLIF
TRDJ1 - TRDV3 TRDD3 TGTGCCTTTACGGCCCTCCCAGAGAGGGATACCGACACCGATAAACTCATCTTT CAFTALPERDTDTDKLIF
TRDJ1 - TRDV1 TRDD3 TGTGCTCTTGGGGAACTAGTATTGCCTCCTATAATGGGGGATACGTCGGGCACCGATAAACTCATCTTT CALGELVLPPIMGDTSGTDKLIF
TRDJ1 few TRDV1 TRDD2 TGTGCTCTTGGGGTTCCTTCCTCCCCAGACACCGATAAACTCATCTTT CALGVPSSPDTDKLIF
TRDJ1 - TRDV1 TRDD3 TGTGCTCTTGGGGCCCTAGTCGCCCCGCCCGTGTACTGGGGACAGAACACCGATAAACTCATCTTT CALGALVAPPVYWGQNTDKLIF
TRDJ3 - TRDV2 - TGTGCCTGTGAATTGAGACCCGGTTACCTTTTCTCCTGGGACACCCGACAGATGTTTTTC CACELRPGYLFSWDTRQMFF
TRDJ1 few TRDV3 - TGTGCCTTTGACCCACCCCCCCGGTCCTACTCAGGGTCTCGGCTCACCGATAAACTCATCTTT CAFDPPPRSYSGSRLTDKLIF
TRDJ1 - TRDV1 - TGTGCTCTTGGGGAACAAGTCCGGATCACCGATAAACTCATCTTT CALGEQVRITDKLIF
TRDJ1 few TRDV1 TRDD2 TGTGCTCTTGCCCTTCCTACGCCTATATTTCCGCGTTACACCGATAAACTCATCTTT CALALPTPIFPRYTDKLIF
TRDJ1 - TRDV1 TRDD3 TGTGCTCTTAACTACTTCTTGGGGGATACGGTTGGCGATAAACTCATCTTT CALNYFLGDTVGDKLIF
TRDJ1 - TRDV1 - TGTGCTCTTGGGGAACCCTGGAACCGGACCTACACCGATAAACTCATCTTT CALGEPWNRTYTDKLIF
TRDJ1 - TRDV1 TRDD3 TGTGCTCTTGGGGAACGAGAAGAGACCTGGGGGATACTTTACACCGATAAACTCATCTTT CALGEREETWGILYTDKLIF
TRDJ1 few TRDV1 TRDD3 TGTGCTCTTGGGGAACAAGCGGCACCGGGGATACTATGGCCCAAAGGACATTACACCGATAAACTCATCTTT CALGEQAAPGILWPKGHYTDKLIF
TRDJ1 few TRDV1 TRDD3 TGTGCTCTTGGGGAACTCCCGGCTCTTGGGGGATTCCCCCCGGGACCTTACACCGATAAACTCATCTTT CALGELPALGGFPPGPYTDKLIF
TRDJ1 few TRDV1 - TGTGCTCTTGGGGAACTAGTCGGGGCCGCGTACACCGATAAACTCATCTTT CALGELVGAAYTDKLIF
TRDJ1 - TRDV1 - TGTGCTCTTGGGGTCGACCTATCTGGAATCTTAGCTACCAACACCGATAAACTCATCTTT CALGVDLSGILATNTDKLIF
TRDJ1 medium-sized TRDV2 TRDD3 TGTGCCTGTGACACCGAGTGGGGATACGCCGGTAAACTCATCTTT CACDTEWGYAGKLIF
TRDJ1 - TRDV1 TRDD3 TGTGCTCTTGGGGAAGTAGTTCACAAGGCACTGGGGGATTGGGGCGATAAACTCATCTTT CALGEVVHKALGDWGDKLIF